This T cell receptor (beta chain) was profiled in a study of cytomegalovirus exposure and HLA in healthy donors. The CDR3 has 14 residues. V was shortened by 6 bases and J by 4 bases, with 13 bases between the two germline ends. Germline CDR1 and CDR2: SGHTA and FQGNSA. The PCR employed 60 Vbeta primers together with 13 Jbeta primers. Repertoires were generated with immunoSEQ multiplex PCR, while TCRdb's copy carries only in-frame clones and drops some. Among more than 150,000 clones listed, around 80% were seen once. The sample taken for sequencing was PBMCs. The chain combines TRBV7-2 with TRBJ1-3; TRBD1 might be the D (5 bases). The receptor comes from a woman aged 40 to 50 in good health and CMV-seropositive. CDR3 sequence: CASSPDRQGNTIYF. As DNA, the CDR3 is TGTGCCAGCAGTCCAGACCGACAGGGAAACACCATATATTTT.